This TCR beta chain was sequenced in a study of early T cells in non-severe SARS-CoV-2 infection. Study-wide background: Sequencing of unsorted whole blood was done on bulk RNA, leaving chains unpaired.

Trimming took 5 bases from V and 3 from J, leaving 10 bases between them. CDR1 is SEHNR and CDR2 is FQNEAQ in the germline V gene (reference sequence). The CDR3 contains 13 residues. Unique molecular identifiers were added to individual cDNA molecules. TCRdb passed the 5' RACE reads through MiXCR, listing each CDR3 protein once. The data show some 35,000 distinct CDR3 sequences, less than 5% seen once. This clonotype was recorded many times. This chain connects TRBV7-9 to TRBJ1-2, with a tentative D call TRBD1 (6 bases). The receptor comes from an adult who was a healthcare worker with PCR-confirmed SARS-CoV-2 infection or an uninfected control (not recorded which). Sequencing input: whole blood. This chain's CDR3 is CASSGGGYYGYTF. CDR3 nucleotide sequence: TGTGCCAGCAGCGGTGGGGGCTACTATGGCTACACCTTC. The full variable domain, with the rest looked up from reference TRBV7-9 and TRBJ1-2, is DTGVSQNPRHKITKRGQNVTFRCDPISEHNRLYWYRQTLGQGPEFLTYFQNEAQLEKSRLLSDRFSAERPKGSFSTLEIQRTEQGDSAMYLCASSGGGYYGYTFGSGTRLTVV.